This T cell receptor beta chain was sequenced during a study of CD8 T cells in ankylosing spondylitis. Study-level findings and limits: A subset of motif variants has previously been described in the synovial fluid and blood of reactive arthritis. Researchers reportedly found disease-linked clones significantly enriched in matched ankylosing spondylitis synovial fluid. Clones linked to disease, bearing a CD8+ phenotype, were relatively rare in peripheral blood. Blood of patients with ankylosing spondylitis appeared to be characterized by a TCR beta motif of several highly homologous variants.

Quantitative 5'-RACE with molecular barcodes produced the TCR beta libraries. Each CDR3 protein is one row after TCRdb ran MiXCR on the 5' RACE reads. This table has around 430,000 distinct CDR3 sequences, roughly 15% appearing once. Turning to this clonotype: Its antigen is unidentified.

The junction had 8 bases not matched to a gene; V was cut back by 4 bases and J by 4 bases. Germline lookup yields CDR1 KGHDR and CDR2 SFDVKD. This CDR3 has 16 residues. Sample: blood, either unsorted or a sorted T cell fraction (not recorded which). This chain joins TRBV24-1 and TRBJ2-1; 8 bases fit TRBD1. The sequence was collected from a male donor with ankylosing spondylitis. CDR3: CATSDAGRGLYNEQFF. Written as DNA, the CDR3 is TGTGCCACCAGTGACGCTGGCAGGGGGCTATACAATGAGCAGTTCTTC.